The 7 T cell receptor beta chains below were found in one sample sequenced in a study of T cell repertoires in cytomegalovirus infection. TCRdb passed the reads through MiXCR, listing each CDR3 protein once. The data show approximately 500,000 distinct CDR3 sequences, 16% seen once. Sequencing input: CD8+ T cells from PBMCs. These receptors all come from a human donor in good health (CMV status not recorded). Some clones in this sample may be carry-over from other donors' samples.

The CDR3 nucleotides are TGTGCCAGCAGTTTATCAAGGACAGAGACCCAGTACTTC. Amino acid sequence: CASSLSRTETQYF. V usage is TRBV27 and J usage is TRBJ2-5; D is undetermined. The germline V gene encodes CDR1 MNHEY and CDR2 SMNVEV (reference sequence). There are 13 residues in the CDR3. V lost 0 bases to trimming and J lost 4 bases, with 6 bases between them.

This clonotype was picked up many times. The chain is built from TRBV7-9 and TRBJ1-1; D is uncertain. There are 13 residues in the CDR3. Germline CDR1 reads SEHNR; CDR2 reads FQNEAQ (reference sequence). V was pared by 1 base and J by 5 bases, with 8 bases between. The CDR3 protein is CASSLDSGTEAFF. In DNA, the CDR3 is TGTGCCAGCAGCTTAGACTCCGGTACTGAAGCTTTCTTT. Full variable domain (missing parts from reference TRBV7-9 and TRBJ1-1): DTGVSQNPRHKITKRGQNVTFRCDPISEHNRLYWYRQTLGQGPEFLTYFQNEAQLEKSRLLSDRFSAERPKGSFSTLEIQRTEQGDSAMYLCASSLDSGTEAFFGQGTRLTVV.

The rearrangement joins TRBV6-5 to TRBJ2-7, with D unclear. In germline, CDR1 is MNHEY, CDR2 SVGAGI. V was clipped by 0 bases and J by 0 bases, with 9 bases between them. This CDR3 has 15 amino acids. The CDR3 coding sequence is TGTGCCAGCAGTTACTCCGGCGACGGCTCCTACGAGCAGTACTTC. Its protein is CASSYSGDGSYEQYF.

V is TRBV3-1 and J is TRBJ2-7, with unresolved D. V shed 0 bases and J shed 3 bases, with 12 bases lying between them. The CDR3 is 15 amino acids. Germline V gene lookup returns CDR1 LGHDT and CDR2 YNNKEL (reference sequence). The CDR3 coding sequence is TGTGCCAGCAGCCAAGATAATAGGTTACACTACGAGCAGTACTTC. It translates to CASSQDNRLHYEQYF.

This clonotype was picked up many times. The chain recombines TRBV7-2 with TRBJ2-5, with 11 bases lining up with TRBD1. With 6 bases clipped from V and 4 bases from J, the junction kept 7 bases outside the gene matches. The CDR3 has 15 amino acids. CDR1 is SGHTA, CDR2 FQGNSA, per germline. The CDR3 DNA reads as TGTGCCAGCAGAACCGGGACAGGGGGGAGAGAGACCCAGTACTTC. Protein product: CASRTGTGGRETQYF. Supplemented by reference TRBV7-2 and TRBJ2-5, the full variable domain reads GAGVSQSPSNKVTEKGKDVELRCDPISGHTALYWYRQSLGQGLEFLIYFQGNSAPDKSGLPSDRFSAERTGGSVSTLTIQRTQQEDSAVYLCASRTGTGGRETQYFGPGTRLLVL.

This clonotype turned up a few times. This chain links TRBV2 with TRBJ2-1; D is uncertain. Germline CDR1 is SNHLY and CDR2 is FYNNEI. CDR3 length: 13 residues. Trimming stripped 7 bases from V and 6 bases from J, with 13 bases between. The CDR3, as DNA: TGTGCCAGCATCTCTGCTAGTAGCAATGAGCAGTTCTTC. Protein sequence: CASISASSNEQFF.

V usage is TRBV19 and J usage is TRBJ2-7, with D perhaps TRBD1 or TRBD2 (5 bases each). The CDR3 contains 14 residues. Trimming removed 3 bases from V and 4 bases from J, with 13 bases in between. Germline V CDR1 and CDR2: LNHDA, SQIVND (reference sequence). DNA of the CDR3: TGTGCCAGTAGTATCCGGGGCCGAAGGTACGAGCAGTACTTC. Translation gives CASSIRGRRYEQYF.